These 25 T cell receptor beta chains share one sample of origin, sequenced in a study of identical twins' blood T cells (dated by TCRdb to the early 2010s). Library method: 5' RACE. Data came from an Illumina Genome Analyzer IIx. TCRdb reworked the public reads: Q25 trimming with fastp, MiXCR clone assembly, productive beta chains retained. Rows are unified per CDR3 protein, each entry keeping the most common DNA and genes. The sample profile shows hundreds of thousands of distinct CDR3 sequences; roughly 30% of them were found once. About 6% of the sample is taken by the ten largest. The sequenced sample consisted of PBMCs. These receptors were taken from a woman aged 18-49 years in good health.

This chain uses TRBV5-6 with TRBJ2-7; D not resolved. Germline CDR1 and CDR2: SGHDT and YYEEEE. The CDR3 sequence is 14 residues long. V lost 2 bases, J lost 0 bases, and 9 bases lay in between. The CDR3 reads CASSFEPSSYEQYF. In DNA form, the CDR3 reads TGTGCCAGCAGCTTCGAGCCTAGCTCCTACGAGCAGTACTTC.

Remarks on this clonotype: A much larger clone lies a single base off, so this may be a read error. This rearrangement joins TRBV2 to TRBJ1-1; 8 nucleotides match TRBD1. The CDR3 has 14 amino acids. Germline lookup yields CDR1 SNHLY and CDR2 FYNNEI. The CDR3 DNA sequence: TGTGCCAGCACCTCGGACAGGGCCAACACTGATGCTTTCTTT. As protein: CASTSDRANTDAFF.

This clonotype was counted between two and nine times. The CDR3 spells CASSVDRDVEAFF. CDR3 coding DNA: TGTGCCAGCAGTGTTGACAGGGATGTTGAAGCTTTCTTT. The gene calls are TRBV6-1 and TRBJ1-1, with 7 positions matching TRBD1. Germline V lookup: CDR1 MNHNS, CDR2 SASEGT. The CDR3 contains 13 residues. J lost 7 bases, V lost 4 bases, and 6 bases had no gene match.

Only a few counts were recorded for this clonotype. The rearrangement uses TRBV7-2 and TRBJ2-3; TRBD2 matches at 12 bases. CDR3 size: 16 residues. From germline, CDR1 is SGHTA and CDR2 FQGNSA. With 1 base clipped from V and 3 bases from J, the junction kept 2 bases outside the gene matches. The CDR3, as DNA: TGTGCCAGCAGCTTAGAACTAGCGGGAGGAACAGATACGCAGTATTTT. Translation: CASSLELAGGTDTQYF.

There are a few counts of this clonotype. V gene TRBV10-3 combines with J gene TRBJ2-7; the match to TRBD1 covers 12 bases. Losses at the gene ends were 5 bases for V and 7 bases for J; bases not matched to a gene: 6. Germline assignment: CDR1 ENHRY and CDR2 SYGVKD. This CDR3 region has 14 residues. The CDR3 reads CAISLGTGGSEQYF. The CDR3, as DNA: TGTGCCATCAGTCTCGGGACAGGGGGCTCGGAGCAGTACTTC.

CDR3 loop: CATSKKDISYGYTF. CDR3 DNA: TGTGCCACCAGCAAAAAGGACATATCCTATGGCTACACCTTC. This rearrangement joins TRBV15 to TRBJ1-2; D might be TRBD1 (5 bases). Trimming removed 4 bases from V and 4 bases from J, with 13 bases in between. The germline V gene has CDR1 LNHNV and CDR2 YYDKDF (reference sequence). The CDR3 has 14 amino acids.

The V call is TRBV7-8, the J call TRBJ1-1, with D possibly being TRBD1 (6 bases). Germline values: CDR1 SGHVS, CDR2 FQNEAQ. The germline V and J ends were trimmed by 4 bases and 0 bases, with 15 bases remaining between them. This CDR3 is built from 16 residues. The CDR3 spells CASSSNTGQMNTEAFF. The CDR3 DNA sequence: TGTGCCAGCAGCTCAAATACCGGACAGATGAACACTGAAGCTTTCTTT.

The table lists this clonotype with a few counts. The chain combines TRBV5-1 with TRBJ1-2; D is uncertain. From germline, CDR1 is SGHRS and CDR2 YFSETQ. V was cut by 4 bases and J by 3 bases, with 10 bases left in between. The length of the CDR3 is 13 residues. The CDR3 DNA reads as TGCGCCAGCAGCCGAAGGACTGACTATGGCTACACCTTC. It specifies CASSRRTDYGYTF.

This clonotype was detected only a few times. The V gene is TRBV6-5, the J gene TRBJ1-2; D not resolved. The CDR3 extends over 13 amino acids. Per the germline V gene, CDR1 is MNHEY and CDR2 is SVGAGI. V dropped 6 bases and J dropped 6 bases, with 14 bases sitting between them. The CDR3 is CASSPVVMNGYTF. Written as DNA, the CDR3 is TGTGCCAGCAGCCCCGTGGTGATGAATGGCTACACCTTC.

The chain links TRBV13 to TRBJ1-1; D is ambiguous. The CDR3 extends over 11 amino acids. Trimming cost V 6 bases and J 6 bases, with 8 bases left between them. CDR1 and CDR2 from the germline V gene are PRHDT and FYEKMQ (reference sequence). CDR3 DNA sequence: TGTGCCAGCAGGGAGGGCGCTGAAGCTTTCTTT. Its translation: CASREGAEAFF.

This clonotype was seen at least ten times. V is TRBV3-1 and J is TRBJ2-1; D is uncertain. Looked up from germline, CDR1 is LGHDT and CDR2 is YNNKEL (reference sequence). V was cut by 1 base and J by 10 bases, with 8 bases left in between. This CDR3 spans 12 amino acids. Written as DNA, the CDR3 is TGTGCCAGCAGCCAAGCTGAGAGAGAGCAGTTCTTC. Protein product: CASSQAEREQFF.

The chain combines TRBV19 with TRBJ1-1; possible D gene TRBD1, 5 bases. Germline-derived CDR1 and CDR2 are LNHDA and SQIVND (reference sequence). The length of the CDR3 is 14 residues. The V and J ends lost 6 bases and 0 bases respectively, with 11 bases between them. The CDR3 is CASRRLGVNTEAFF. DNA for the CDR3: TGTGCCAGTAGGCGGTTAGGGGTGAACACTGAAGCTTTCTTT. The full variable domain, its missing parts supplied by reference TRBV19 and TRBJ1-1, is DGGITQSPKYLFRKEGQNVTLSCEQNLNHDAMYWYRQDPGQGLRLIYYSQIVNDFQKGDIAEGYSVSREKKESFPLTVTSAQKNPTAFYLCASRRLGVNTEAFFGQGTRLTVV.

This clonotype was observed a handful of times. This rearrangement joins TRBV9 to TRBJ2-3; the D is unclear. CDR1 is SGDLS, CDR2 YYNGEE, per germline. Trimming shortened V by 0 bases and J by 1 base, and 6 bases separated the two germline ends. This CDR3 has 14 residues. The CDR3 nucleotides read TGTGCCAGCAGCGTAGAGCACGGCACAGATACGCAGTATTTT. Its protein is CASSVEHGTDTQYF.

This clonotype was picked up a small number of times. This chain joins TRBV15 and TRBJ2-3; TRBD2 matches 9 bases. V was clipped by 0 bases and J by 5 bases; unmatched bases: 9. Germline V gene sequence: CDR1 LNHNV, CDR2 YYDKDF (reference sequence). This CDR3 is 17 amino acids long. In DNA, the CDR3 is TGTGCCACCAGCAGAGATTTTGGCGGGAGGGCGGTAGATACGCAGTATTTT. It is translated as CATSRDFGGRAVDTQYF.

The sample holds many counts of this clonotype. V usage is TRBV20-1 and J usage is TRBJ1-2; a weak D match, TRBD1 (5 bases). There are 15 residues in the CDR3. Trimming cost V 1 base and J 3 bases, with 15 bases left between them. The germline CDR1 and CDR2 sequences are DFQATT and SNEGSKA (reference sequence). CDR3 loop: CSARGTGRGDYGYTF. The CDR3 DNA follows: TGCAGTGCTAGAGGAACAGGTCGGGGCGACTATGGCTACACCTTC.

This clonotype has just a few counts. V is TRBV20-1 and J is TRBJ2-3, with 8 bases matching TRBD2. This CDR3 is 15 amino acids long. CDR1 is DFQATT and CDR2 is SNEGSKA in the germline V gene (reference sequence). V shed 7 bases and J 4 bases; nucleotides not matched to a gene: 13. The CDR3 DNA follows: TGCAGTGTTAGTGATCGAGCGGGAGATGCAGATACGCAGTATTTT. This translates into CSVSDRAGDADTQYF.

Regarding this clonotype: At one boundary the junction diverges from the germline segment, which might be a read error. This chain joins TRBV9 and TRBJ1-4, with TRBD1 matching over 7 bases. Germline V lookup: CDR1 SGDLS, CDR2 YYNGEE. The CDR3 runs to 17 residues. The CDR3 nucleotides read TGTGCCAGCAGCGCCACGGGACAGTCCCAAACTAATGAAAAACCGTTTTTT. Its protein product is CASSATGQSQTNEKPFF.

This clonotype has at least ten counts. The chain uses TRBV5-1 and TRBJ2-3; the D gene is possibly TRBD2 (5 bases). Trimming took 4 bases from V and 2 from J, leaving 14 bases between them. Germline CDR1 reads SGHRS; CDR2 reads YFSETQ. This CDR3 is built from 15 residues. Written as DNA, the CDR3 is TGCGCCAGCAGCCCCTTGGGGAGAACCACAGATACGCAGTATTTT. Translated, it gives CASSPLGRTTDTQYF.

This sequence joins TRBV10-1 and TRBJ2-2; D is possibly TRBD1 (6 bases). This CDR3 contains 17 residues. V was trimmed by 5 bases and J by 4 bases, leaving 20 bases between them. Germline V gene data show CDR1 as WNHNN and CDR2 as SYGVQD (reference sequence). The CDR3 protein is CASSPQGTLGITGELFF. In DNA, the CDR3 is TGCGCCAGCAGTCCCCAGGGGACCCTCGGAATCACCGGGGAGCTGTTTTTT.

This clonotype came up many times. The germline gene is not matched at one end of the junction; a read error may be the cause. The CDR3 coding sequence is TGTGCCAGCAGCCGCAGCTCCTACAATGAGCAGTTCTTC. Its protein is CASSRSSYNEQFF. The J gene is TRBJ2-1, the V gene TRBV5-1; D ambiguous. The length of the CDR3 is 13 residues. Germline-derived CDR1 and CDR2 are SGHRS and YFSETQ.

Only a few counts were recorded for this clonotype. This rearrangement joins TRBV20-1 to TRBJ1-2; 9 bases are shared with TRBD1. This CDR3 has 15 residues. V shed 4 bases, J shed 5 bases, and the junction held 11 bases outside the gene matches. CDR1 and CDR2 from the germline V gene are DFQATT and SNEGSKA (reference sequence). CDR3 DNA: TGCAGTGCTATACCCGGGACAGGGTCCCCGTATGGCTACACCTTC. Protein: CSAIPGTGSPYGYTF.

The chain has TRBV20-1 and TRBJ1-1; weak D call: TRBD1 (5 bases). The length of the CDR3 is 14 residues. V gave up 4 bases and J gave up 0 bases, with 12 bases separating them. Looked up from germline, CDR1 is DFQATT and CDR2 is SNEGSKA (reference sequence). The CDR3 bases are TGCAGTGCTAAGGAAGGGGCTATGAACACTGAAGCTTTCTTT. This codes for CSAKEGAMNTEAFF.

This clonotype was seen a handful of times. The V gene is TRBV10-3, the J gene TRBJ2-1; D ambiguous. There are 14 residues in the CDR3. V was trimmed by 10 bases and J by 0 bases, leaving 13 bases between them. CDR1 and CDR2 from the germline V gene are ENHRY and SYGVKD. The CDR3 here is CATGGLSSYNEQFF. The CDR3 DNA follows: TGTGCCACCGGCGGTCTTAGCTCCTACAATGAGCAGTTCTTC.

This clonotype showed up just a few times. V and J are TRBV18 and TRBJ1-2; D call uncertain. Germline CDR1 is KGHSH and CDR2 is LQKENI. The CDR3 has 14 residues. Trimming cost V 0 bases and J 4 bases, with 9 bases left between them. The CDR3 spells CASSPPSQLYGYTF. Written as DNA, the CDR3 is TGTGCCAGCTCACCACCATCGCAGCTCTATGGCTACACCTTC.

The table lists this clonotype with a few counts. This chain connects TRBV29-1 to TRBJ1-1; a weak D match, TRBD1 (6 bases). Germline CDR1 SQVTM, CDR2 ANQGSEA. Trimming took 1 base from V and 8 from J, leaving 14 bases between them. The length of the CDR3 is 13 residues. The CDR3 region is CSVEVGGQGEAFF. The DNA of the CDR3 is TGCAGCGTTGAAGTAGGGGGGCAGGGAGAAGCTTTCTTT.